Detailed here is one T cell receptor (beta chain). The sample comes from a study of blood T cell repertoires in COVID-19. Study-level background: The United States, Italy and Spain were the sources of the acute and convalescent COVID-19 samples. Sources were T cells, B-cell-depleted T cells, or PBMCs; the material itself was cDNA or gDNA.

TCRdb keeps only in-frame clones here, not all; method: immunoSEQ multiplex PCR. This table holds 350,000 to 450,000 clones, 86% found once. Germline trimming cut 2 bases from V and 1 base from J; bases unmatched to any gene: 7. The CDR3 covers 16 residues. Germline assignment: CDR1 LNHNV and CDR2 YYDKDF (reference sequence). Patients at the Seattle site were enrolled during active infection and followed longitudinally. This receptor was taken from a woman in her sixties with COVID-19, enrolled during active disease. Input material: peripheral blood. This chain connects TRBV15 to TRBJ2-7; TRBD1 agrees at 8 bases. CDR3: CATSRQGASGSYEQYF. DNA of the CDR3: TGTGCCACCAGCAGACAGGGGGCCTCTGGGTCCTACGAGCAGTACTTC.